This T cell receptor beta chain was captured in a study of CD8+ T cells in alopecia areata. Researchers gathered lesional scalp punch biopsies and peripheral blood from patients with alopecia areata. Sequencing templates came from extracted RNA that was reverse transcribed into cDNA. Some clones are missing from TCRdb's copy, which holds only in-frame ones; the method was immunoSEQ multiplex PCR. The table has 120,000 or so clones, roughly 50% seen once. The CDR3 loop spans 13 amino acids. Germline CDR1 GTSNPN, CDR2 SVGIG (reference sequence). V was trimmed by 8 bases and J by 1 base, leaving 14 bases between them.

The specimen sequenced was NKG2D-low CD8+ T cells sorted from blood. The chain uses TRBV30 and TRBJ2-5; tentatively, D is TRBD1 or TRBD2 (5 bases each). The sequence was collected from a human donor with alopecia areata. In DNA form, the CDR3 reads TGTGCCGAGAGCCGGGACCCCCAAGAGACCCAGTACTTC. Translated, it gives CAESRDPQETQYF.